This TCR beta chain is drawn from a study of T cell responses to AZD1222 COVID-19 vaccine. Deletions cut 3 bases from V and 0 bases from J, with 8 bases between. The CDR3 runs 15 residues. The germline gives CDR1 MGHRA, CDR2 YSYEKL. The assay was immunoSEQ multiplex PCR, and TCRdb's table has in-frame clones only and misses some. Of 150,000 to 200,000 clones in the sample, 94% were seen once. The V call is TRBV4-1, the J call TRBJ2-2, with TRBD2 as a possible D gene (6 bases). The sample in question was peripheral blood, obtained 28 days after the second AZD1222 dose. This clonotype was sampled from an adult who received the AZD1222 COVID-19 vaccine. CDR3 DNA: TGCGCCAGCAGCCAGCGGGGCCCGAACACCGGGGAGCTGTTTTTT. This gives the protein CASSQRGPNTGELFF.